This T cell receptor beta chain was found in a study of T cell responses to AZD1222 COVID-19 vaccine. Findings and caveats of the study: White British donors predominated, females outnumbered males, and clonal diversity was possibly underestimated. When two AZD1222 doses had been given, Spike-specific TCR breadth and depth rose. Baseline seropositivity characterized only six AZD1222 recipients.

Here immunoSEQ multiplex PCR was the method, and the copy in TCRdb shows in-frame clones only, minus some. The sample lists about 96,000 clones; about 88% were seen once. CDR3 length: 14 amino acids. The V end lost 0 bases, the J end lost 4 bases, and 7 bases lay between the germline ends. Germline V CDR1 and CDR2: SGDLS, YYNGEE. With regard to this clone: Its target is not known.

The sequence was obtained from an adult in good health. V usage is TRBV9 and J usage is TRBJ2-2; D not certain. Sequencing was performed on peripheral blood, taken on day 0 of AZD1222 vaccination. The CDR3 region has the DNA TGTGCCAGCAGCGTAGGGGTTGCCACCGGGGAGCTGTTTTTT. It is translated as CASSVGVATGELFF.